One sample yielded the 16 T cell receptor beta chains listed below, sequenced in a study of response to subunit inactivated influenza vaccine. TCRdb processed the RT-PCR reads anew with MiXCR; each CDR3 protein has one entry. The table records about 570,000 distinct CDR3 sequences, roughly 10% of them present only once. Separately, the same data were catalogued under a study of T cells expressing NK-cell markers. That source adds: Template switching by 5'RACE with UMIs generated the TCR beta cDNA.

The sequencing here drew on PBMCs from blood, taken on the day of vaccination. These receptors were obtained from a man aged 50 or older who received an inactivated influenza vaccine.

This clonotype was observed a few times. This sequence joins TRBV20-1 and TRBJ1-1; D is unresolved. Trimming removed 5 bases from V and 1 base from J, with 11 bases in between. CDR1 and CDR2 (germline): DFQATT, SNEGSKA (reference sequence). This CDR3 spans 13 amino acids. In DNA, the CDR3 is TGCAGTGCTCCAATCGGGAGGAACACTGAAGCTTTCTTT. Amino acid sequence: CSAPIGRNTEAFF.

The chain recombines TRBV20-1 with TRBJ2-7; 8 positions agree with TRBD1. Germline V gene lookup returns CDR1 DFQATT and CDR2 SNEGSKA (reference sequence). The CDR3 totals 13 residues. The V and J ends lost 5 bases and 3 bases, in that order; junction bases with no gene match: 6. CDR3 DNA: TGCAGTGCTTGGGACAGGTCCATCTACGAGCAGTACTTC. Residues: CSAWDRSIYEQYF.

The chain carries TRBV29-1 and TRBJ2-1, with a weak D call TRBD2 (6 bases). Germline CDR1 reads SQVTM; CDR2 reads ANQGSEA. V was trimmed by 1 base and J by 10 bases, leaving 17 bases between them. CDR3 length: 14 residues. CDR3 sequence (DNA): TGCAGCGTTGAAGTGGTACTAGCCGGAGGAGAGCAGTTCTTC. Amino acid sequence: CSVEVVLAGGEQFF.

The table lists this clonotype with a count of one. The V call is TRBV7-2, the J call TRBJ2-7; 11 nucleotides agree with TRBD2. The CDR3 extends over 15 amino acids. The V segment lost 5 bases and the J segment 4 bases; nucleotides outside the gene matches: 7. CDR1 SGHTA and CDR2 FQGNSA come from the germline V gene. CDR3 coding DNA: TGTGCCAGCAGCATGATAGCGGGAGGGGGGTACGAGCAGTACTTC. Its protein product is CASSMIAGGGYEQYF.

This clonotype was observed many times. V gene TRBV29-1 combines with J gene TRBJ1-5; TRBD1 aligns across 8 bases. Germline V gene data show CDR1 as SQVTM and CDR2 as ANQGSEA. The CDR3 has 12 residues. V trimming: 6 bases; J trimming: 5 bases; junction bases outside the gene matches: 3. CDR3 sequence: CSVPGGHQPQHF. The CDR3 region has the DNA TGCAGCGTGCCAGGGGGCCATCAGCCCCAGCATTTT.

The CDR3 DNA follows: TGCGCCAGCAGCCAATCCCCAGACAGGGTACTTGAAGCTTTCTTT. Protein product: CASSQSPDRVLEAFF. This chain joins TRBV5-1 and TRBJ1-1; 7 bases align to TRBD1. Germline-derived CDR1 and CDR2 are SGHRS and YFSETQ. CDR3 length: 15 residues. The V gene end was trimmed by 4 bases and the J gene end by 7 bases; junction bases not matched to a gene: 13.

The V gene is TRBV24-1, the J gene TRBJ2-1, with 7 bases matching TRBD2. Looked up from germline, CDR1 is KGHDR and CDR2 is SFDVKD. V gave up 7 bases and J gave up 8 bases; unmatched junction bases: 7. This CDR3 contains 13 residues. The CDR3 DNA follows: TGTGCCACCAGGGGGGGGACTGGAGATGAGCAGTTCTTC. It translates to CATRGGTGDEQFF.

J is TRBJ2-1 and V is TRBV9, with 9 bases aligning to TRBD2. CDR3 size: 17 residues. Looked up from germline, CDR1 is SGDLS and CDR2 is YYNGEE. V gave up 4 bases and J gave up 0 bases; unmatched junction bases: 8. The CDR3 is CASSPRLAVSSYNEQFF. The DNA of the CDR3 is TGTGCCAGCAGCCCCAGACTAGCGGTAAGCTCCTACAATGAGCAGTTCTTC.

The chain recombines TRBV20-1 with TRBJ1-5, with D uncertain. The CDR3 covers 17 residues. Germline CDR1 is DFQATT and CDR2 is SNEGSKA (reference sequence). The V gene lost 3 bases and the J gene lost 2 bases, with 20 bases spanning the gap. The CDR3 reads CSARESPGYSGNQPQHF. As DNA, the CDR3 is TGCAGTGCTAGGGAATCCCCCGGGTACAGCGGCAATCAGCCCCAGCATTTT.

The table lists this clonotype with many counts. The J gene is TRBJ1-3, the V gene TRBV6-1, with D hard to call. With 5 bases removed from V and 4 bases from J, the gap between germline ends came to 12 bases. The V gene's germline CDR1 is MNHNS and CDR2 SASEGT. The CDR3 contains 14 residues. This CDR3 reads CASSSRVRGNTIYF. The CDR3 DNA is TGTGCCAGCAGTAGCCGGGTCCGGGGAAACACCATATATTTT.

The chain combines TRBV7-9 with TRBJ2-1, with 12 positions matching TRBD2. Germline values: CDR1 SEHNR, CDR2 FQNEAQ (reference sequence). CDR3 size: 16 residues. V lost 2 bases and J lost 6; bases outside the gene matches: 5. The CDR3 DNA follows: TGTGCCAGCAGCTTACAGACTAGCGGGAGATCCAATGAGCAGTTCTTC. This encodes CASSLQTSGRSNEQFF.

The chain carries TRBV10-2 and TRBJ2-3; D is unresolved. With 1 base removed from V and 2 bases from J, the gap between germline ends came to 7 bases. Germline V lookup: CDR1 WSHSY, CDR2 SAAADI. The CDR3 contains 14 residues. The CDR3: CASSEFLLTDTQYF. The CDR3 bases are TGCGCCAGCAGTGAGTTTCTTCTCACAGATACGCAGTATTTT.

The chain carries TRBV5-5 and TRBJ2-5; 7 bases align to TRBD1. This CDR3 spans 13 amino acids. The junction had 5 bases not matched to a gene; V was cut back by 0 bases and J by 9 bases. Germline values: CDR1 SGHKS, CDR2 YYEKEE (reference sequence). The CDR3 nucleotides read TGTGCCAGCAGCTTGGAAGGCAGGGGGTCCCAGTACTTC. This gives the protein CASSLEGRGSQYF.

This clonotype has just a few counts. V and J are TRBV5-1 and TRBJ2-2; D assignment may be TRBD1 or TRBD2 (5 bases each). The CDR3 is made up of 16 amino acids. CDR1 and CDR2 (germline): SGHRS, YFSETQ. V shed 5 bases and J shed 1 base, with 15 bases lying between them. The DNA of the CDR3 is TGCGCCAGCAGTTCGGGGCACGGCCGGAACACCGGGGAGCTGTTTTTT. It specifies CASSSGHGRNTGELFF.

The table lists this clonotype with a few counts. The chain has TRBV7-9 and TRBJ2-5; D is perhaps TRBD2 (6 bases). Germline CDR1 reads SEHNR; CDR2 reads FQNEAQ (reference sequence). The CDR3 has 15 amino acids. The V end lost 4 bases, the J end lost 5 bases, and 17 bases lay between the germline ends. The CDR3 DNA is TGTGCCAGCAGCTCGCAGGGACTCCCTGGGGAGACCCAGTACTTC. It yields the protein CASSSQGLPGETQYF. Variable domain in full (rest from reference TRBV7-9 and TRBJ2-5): DTGVSQNPRHKITKRGQNVTFRCDPISEHNRLYWYRQTLGQGPEFLTYFQNEAQLEKSRLLSDRFSAERPKGSFSTLEIQRTEQGDSAMYLCASSSQGLPGETQYFGPGTRLLVL.

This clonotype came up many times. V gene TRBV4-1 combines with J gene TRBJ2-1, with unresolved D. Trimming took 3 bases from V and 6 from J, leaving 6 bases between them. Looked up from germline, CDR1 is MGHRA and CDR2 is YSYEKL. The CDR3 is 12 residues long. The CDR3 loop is CASSHGVNEQFF. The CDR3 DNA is TGCGCCAGCAGCCATGGAGTCAATGAGCAGTTCTTC.